This T cell receptor (beta chain) derives from a study of blood T cell repertoires in COVID-19. At the level of the study: Samples representing acute and convalescent COVID-19 were sourced from the United States, Italy and Spain.

CDR3 size: 17 residues. V lost 2 bases to trimming and J lost 3 bases; unmatched junction nucleotides: 8. In germline, CDR1 is LGHNA, CDR2 YNFKEQ. Sequencing was performed with immunoSEQ multiplex PCR; in TCRdb, only in-frame clones are kept and a portion is missing. The sample contains about 190,000 clones, under 80% of which appear only once. The source of this sequence is a woman aged 45-59 years with acute or convalescent COVID-19. The chain employs TRBV4-2 and TRBJ2-2; 8 nucleotides agree with TRBD2. The sequenced sample consisted of peripheral blood. CDR3 in amino acids: CASSQIVSGTDTGELFF. CDR3 in DNA: TGTGCCAGCAGCCAAATAGTTAGCGGGACCGACACCGGGGAGCTGTTTTTT.